This TCR beta chain was sequenced for a study of T cell responses to AZD1222 COVID-19 vaccine. Whole-study context: Some second doses came at about 4 weeks and others at about 12 weeks; these were pooled. Overall study findings and caveats: Once two AZD1222 doses were given, Spike-specific TCR breadth and depth went up.

The germline CDR1 and CDR2 sequences are LNHDA and SQIVND (reference sequence). This CDR3 is 16 amino acids long. The J segment lost 4 bases and the V segment lost 6 bases, leaving 6 bases of the junction unmatched. Note on this clone: The antigen remains unidentified.

Repertoires were generated with immunoSEQ multiplex PCR, while TCRdb's copy carries only in-frame clones and drops some. The sample consists of under 150,000 clones, more than 85% of them appearing once. The sample in question was peripheral blood, obtained on day 0 of AZD1222 vaccination. The sequence was collected from an adult in good health. The rearrangement links TRBV19 to TRBJ2-1, with TRBD2 matching 13 bases. This CDR3 reads CASSLTSGRAYNEQFF. CDR3 coding DNA: TGTGCCAGTAGCCTCACTAGCGGGAGGGCTTACAATGAGCAGTTCTTC.